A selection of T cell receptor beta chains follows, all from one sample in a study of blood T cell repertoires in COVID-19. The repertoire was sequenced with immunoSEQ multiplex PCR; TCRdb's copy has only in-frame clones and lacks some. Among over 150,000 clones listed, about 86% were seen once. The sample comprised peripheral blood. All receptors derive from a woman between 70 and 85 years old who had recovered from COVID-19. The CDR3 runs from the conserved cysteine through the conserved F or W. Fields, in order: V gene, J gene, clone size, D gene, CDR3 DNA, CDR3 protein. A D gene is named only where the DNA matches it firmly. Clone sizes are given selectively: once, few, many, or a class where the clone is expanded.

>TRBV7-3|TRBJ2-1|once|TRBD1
TGTGCCAGCAGCCCCGGGACAGGAACCAATGAGCAGTTCTTC
CASSPGTGTNEQFF
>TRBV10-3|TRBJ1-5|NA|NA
TGTGCCATCGGCAAGGGGGGGAATCAGCCCCAGCATTTT
CAIGKGGNQPQHF
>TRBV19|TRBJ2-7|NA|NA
TGTGCCAGTAGTGGTGGCTGGACTACGCGGGAGCAGTACTTC
CASSGGWTTREQYF
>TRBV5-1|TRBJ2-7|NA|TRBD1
TGCGCCAGCAGCTTGGGGGACAGATGGGAGCAGTACTTC
CASSLGDRWEQYF
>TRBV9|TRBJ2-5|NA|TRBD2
TGTGCCAGCAGCCCCCCCCGGGCTAGCGGGATCGAGACCCAGTACTTC
CASSPPRASGIETQYF
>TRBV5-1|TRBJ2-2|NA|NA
TGCGCCAGCAGCTTCGGGAGAGTCACCGGGGAGCTGTTTTTT
CASSFGRVTGELFF
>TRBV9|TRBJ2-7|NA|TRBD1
TGTGCCAGCAGCGCGAACAGGGGGCGTAACTACGAGCAGTACTTC
CASSANRGRNYEQYF
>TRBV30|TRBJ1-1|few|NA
TGTGCCTGGAGTGGCGGAATGAACACTGAAGCTTTCTTT
CAWSGGMNTEAFF
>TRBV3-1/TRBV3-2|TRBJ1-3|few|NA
TGTGCCAGCAGCCAAGGGTTTCGGAGCTCTGGAAACACCATATATTTT
CASSQGFRSSGNTIYF
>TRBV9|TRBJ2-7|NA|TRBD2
TGTGCCAGCAGCCCCCTGGCTAGCGGGAGCCACGAGCAGTACTTC
CASSPLASGSHEQYF
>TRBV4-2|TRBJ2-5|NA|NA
TGTGCCAGCAGCCAGGGGACACCGATCCAAGAGACCCAGTACTTC
CASSQGTPIQETQYF
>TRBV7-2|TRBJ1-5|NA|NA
TGTGCCAGCAGCCCGGACAGCTATCAGCCCCAGCATTTT
CASSPDSYQPQHF
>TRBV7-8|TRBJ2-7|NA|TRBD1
TGTGCCAGCAGCCTGGACAGGGCGAGGGTCTACGAGCAGTACTTC
CASSLDRARVYEQYF
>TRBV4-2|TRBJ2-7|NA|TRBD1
TGTGCCAGCAGCCAAGATCCGGACAGGGTAGGGTTACCGGCCTACGAGCAGTACTTC
CASSQDPDRVGLPAYEQYF
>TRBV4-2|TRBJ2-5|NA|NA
TGTGCCAGCAGCCAAGATTCAGGGAAAGAGACCCAGTACTTC
CASSQDSGKETQYF
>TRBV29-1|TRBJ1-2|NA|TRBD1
TGCAGCGTTGATGAGGGACAGGGCGTGCGGGGCTATGGCTACACCTTC
CSVDEGQGVRGYGYTF
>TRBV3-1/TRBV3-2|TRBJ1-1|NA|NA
TGTGCCAGCAGCCAAGAGATGGCCCCGGGGGCTTTCTTT
CASSQEMAPGAFF
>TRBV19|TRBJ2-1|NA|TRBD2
TGTGCCAGTAGTATTCGGACTAGCGGGGCTTACTCCTACAATGAGCAGTTCTTC
CASSIRTSGAYSYNEQFF
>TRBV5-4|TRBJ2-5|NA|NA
TGTGCCAGCAGCCCCGGAGGGGAGACCCAGTACTTC
CASSPGGETQYF
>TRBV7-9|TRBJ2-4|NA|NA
TGTGCCAGCAGCCGCACAATAGCCAAAAACATTCAGTACTTC
CASSRTIAKNIQYF
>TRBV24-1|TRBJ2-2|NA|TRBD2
TGTGCCACCAGTGACCTGGGACTAGCGGACACCGGGGAGCTGTTTTTT
CATSDLGLADTGELFF
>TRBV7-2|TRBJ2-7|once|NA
TGTGCCAGCAGCCCAGCCCGGCGGGCCTACTCCTGGGACGAGCAGTACTTC
CASSPARRAYSWDEQYF
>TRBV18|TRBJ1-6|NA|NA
TGTGCCAGCTCACCAGGCGGACAGTCATTCACCCTCCACTTT
CASSPGGQSFTLHF
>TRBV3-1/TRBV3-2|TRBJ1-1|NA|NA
TGTGCCAGCAGCCCCTGGGGGGACCCAAACACTGAAGCTTTCTTT
CASSPWGDPNTEAFF
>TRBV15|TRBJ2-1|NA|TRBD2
TGTGCCACCAGCACCCGGACTAGCGGAGGCGAGCAGTTCTTC
CATSTRTSGGEQFF
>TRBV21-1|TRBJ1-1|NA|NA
TGTGCCAGCAGCACCAACAGGGGCGCTGAAGCTTTCTTT
CASSTNRGAEAFF
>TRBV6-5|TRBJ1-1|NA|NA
TGTGCCAGCAGCGGGGGGGGGTACACTGAAGCTTTCTTT
CASSGGGYTEAFF
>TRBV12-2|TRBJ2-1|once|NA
TGTGCAAGTCGCTTAGCAGGGGGACTAGCGGGTCCCAACTCCTACAATGAGCAGTTCTTC
CASRLAGGLAGPNSYNEQFF
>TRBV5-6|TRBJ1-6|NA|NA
TGTGCCAGCAGCTTTCCGAATTCACCCCTCCACTTT
CASSFPNSPLHF
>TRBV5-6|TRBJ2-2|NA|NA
TGTGCCAGCAGCTACGAGACAGTCCTCACCGGGGAGCTGTTTTTT
CASSYETVLTGELFF
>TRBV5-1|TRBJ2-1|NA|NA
TGCGCCAGCAGCCCTTTGGTGGTAGCGGAATACAATGAGCAGTTCTTC
CASSPLVVAEYNEQFF
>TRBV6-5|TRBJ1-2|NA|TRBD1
TGTGCCAGCAGTTACAACGGGGGACAGGATTATGGCTACACCTTC
CASSYNGGQDYGYTF
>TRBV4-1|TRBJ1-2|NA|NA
TGCGCCAGCAGCCAAGGGTTAGACTATGGCTACACCTTC
CASSQGLDYGYTF
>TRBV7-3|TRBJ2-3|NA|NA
TGTGCCAGCAGCTTAACCCTAGGGGCAGATACGCAGTATTTT
CASSLTLGADTQYF
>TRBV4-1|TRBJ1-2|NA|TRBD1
TGCGCCAGCAGCCGAGACAGGGGAGCCTATGGCTACACCTTC
CASSRDRGAYGYTF
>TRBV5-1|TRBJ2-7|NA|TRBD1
TGCGCCAGCAGCCCCGACAGGGGCGACTACGAGCAGTACTTC
CASSPDRGDYEQYF
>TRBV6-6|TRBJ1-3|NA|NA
TGTGCCAGCAGACTGGCAGGGGAAGGAAACACCATATATTTT
CASRLAGEGNTIYF
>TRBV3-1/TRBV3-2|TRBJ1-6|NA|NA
TGTGCCAGCAGCCAAGGTGGCGGCAATTCACCCCTCCACTTT
CASSQGGGNSPLHF
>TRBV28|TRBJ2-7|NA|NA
TGTGCCAGCAGGGGGGGATACTACGAGCAGTACTTC
CASRGGYYEQYF
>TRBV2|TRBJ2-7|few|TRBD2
TGTGCCAGCAGTGAAGGGGGGGGACTAAGCTCCTACGAGCAGTACTTC
CASSEGGGLSSYEQYF
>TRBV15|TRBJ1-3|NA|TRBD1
TGTGCCACCAGCAGAACCCGGACAGGTGGAAACACCATATATTTT
CATSRTRTGGNTIYF
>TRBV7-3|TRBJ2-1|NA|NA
TGTGCCAGCAGCTTAAATCGTAATGAGCAGTTCTTC
CASSLNRNEQFF
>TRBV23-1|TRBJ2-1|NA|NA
TGCGCCAGCAGTCAATCCCATTGGAGCTCCTACAATGAGCAGTTCTTC
CASSQSHWSSYNEQFF
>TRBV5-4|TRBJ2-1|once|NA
TGTGCCAGCAGCTCCCCCCGGGGGAGCTACAATGAGCAGTTCTTC
CASSSPRGSYNEQFF
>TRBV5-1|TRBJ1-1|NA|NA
TGCGCCAGCAGCACCCCCGGCGGGGGGGGGACTGAAGCTTTCTTT
CASSTPGGGGTEAFF
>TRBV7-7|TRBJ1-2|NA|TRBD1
TGTGCCAGCAGCTTCCAGGGGGAAGCTAACTATGGCTACACCTTC
CASSFQGEANYGYTF
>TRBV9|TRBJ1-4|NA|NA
TGTGCCAGCAGCCCCCGAGTTAGGGGCGGCAATGAAAAACTGTTTTTT
CASSPRVRGGNEKLFF
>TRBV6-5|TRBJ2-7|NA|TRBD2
TGTGCCAGCAGGCCACTAGCGGGGGACTCCTACGAGCAGTACTTC
CASRPLAGDSYEQYF
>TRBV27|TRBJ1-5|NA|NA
TGTGCCAGCAGTTTTGTGTCGGGAGATAGCAATCAGCCCCAGCATTTT
CASSFVSGDSNQPQHF